The clone carrying this T cell receptor (beta chain) came up many times. TCRdb reanalysed the PCR reads using MiXCR and keeps one entry per CDR3 protein. The sample includes more than 85,000 distinct CDR3 sequences, about 53% of them seen just once. This specimen comes from a study of CDR3 diversity in severe acne. Germline values: CDR1 MNHEY, CDR2 SVGAGI. The CDR3 runs 15 residues. Germline trimming cut 2 bases from V and 3 bases from J; bases unmatched to any gene: 7. This TCR was sampled from a male donor with severe acne vulgaris. The sample taken for sequencing was blood. The rearrangement uses TRBV6-5 and TRBJ2-7; the match to TRBD2 covers 7 bases. CDR3 protein: CASSYGGGGGYEQYV. The CDR3 DNA follows: TGTGCCAGCAGTTACGGGGGGGGAGGAGGCTACGAGCAGTACGTC.